These 15 T cell receptor beta chains originate from one sample sequenced in a study of breast tumors, draining lymph nodes, adjacent tissues. Axillary draining lymph nodes of breast cancer patients supplied the node samples. MiXCR, applied by TCRdb to the multiplex PCR reads, yields one record per CDR3 protein. This repertoire shows approximately 250,000 distinct CDR3 sequences, roughly a third found once; its top ten account for under 4.5%. What was sequenced was axillary lymph node tissue. Receptors were obtained from a female donor with breast cancer. Some clones in this sample may be carry-over from other donors' samples.

This clonotype was detected many times. The chain combines TRBV29-1 with TRBJ2-1; D unclear. CDR3 size: 16 residues. Trimming pared 5 bases from V and 0 bases from J, leaving 17 bases between. The germline CDR1 and CDR2 sequences are SQVTM and ANQGSEA. The CDR3 nucleotides read TGCAGCGTTTCTGACCCAGACTCCAACTCCTACAATGAGCAGTTCTTC. Amino acid sequence: CSVSDPDSNSYNEQFF.

This clonotype was seen ten or more times. The rearrangement links TRBV12-3 or TRBV12-4 to TRBJ2-6; no firm D call. Trimming stripped 7 bases from V and 4 bases from J, with 14 bases between. CDR3 size: 15 residues. The CDR3 nucleotides read TGTGCCAGCAAAGTGGGCGTATCAGGGGCCAACGTCCTGACTTTC. Amino acid sequence: CASKVGVSGANVLTF.

This clonotype has ten or more counts. V is TRBV6-4 and J is TRBJ1-2; 8 positions agree with TRBD1. Germline values: CDR1 MRHNA, CDR2 SNTAGT. Trimming at V came to 4 bases and at J to 4 bases, leaving 11 bases not matched to a gene. The CDR3 length is 16 residues. The CDR3 bases are TGTGCCAGCAGTGTCCCATGGACAGGGAAATCCTATGGCTACACCTTC. Amino acids: CASSVPWTGKSYGYTF.

This chain joins TRBV5-1 and TRBJ2-7; D tentatively fits TRBD1 or TRBD2 (6 bases each). This CDR3 is built from 14 residues. Per the germline V gene, CDR1 is SGHRS and CDR2 is YFSETQ. V was pared by 4 bases and J by 1 base, with 12 bases between. This chain's CDR3 is CASSPGDISYEQYF. CDR3 bases: TGCGCCAGCAGCCCGGGGGACATTTCCTACGAGCAGTACTTC. Full variable domain (rest looked up from reference TRBV5-1 and TRBJ2-7): KAGVTQTPRYLIKTRGQQVTLSCSPISGHRSVSWYQQTPGQGLQFLFEYFSETQRNKGNFPGRFSGRQFSNSRSEMNVSTLELGDSALYLCASSPGDISYEQYFGPGTRLTVT.

The chain recombines TRBV9 with TRBJ1-2; D not certain. V was clipped by 2 bases and J by 4 bases, with 12 bases between them. Per germline, CDR1 SGDLS and CDR2 YYNGEE. This CDR3 is built from 14 residues. CDR3 region: CASSVTVGSYGYTF. CDR3 bases: TGTGCCAGCAGCGTTACCGTAGGAAGCTATGGCTACACCTTC.

The sample holds many counts of this clonotype. V is TRBV18 and J is TRBJ1-6, with TRBD1 identical over 9 bases. The junction had 5 bases not matched to a gene; V was cut back by 5 bases and J by 6 bases. The CDR3 contains 15 residues. Looked up from germline, CDR1 is KGHSH and CDR2 is LQKENI. CDR3 DNA: TGTGCCAGCTCAGCCGGACAGGGGAGTAATTCACCCCTCCACTTT. Its translation is CASSAGQGSNSPLHF.

In regard to this clonotype: This is likely a read error, given that the CDR3 carries no conserved phenylalanine or tryptophan at its end. CDR3 nucleotide sequence: TGCAGCGTAGGCGGAGGCCCCTACAATGAGCAGTTCCTC. This gives the protein CSVGGGPYNEQFL. V usage is TRBV29-1 and J usage is TRBJ2-1, with D possibly TRBD2 on 5 matching bases. The CDR3 extends over 13 amino acids. V was pared by 6 bases and J by 2 bases, with 11 bases between. CDR1 is SQVTM and CDR2 is ANQGSEA in the germline V gene.

This clonotype was observed at least ten times. The chain uses TRBV6-5 and TRBJ1-2; D remains ambiguous. V lost 5 bases, J lost 8 bases, and 15 bases lay in between. Germline CDR1 MNHEY, CDR2 SVGAGI. This CDR3 has 13 amino acids. The CDR3 DNA reads as TGTGCCAGCAGTCGTGACTTAAACCAGGGCTACACCTTC. It specifies CASSRDLNQGYTF.

The J gene is TRBJ1-2, the V gene TRBV6-1, with D perhaps TRBD1 (6 bases). The CDR3 is made up of 11 amino acids. Per germline, CDR1 MNHNS and CDR2 SASEGT. Deletions cut 6 bases from V and 9 bases from J, with 11 bases between. The CDR3 here is CASRDRASYTF. The CDR3 region has the DNA TGTGCCAGCAGGGACAGAGCCAGCTACACCTTC.

This clonotype was observed a few times. This could be a read error, since a much larger clone is one nucleotide away. J is TRBJ2-3 and V is TRBV12-3 or TRBV12-4; 8 bases agree with TRBD2. The CDR3 is 15 amino acids. DNA of the CDR3: TGTGCCGGCAGTTGGGAACTAGCGGACACAGATACGCAGTATTTT. This translates into CAGSWELADTDTQYF.

This clonotype was picked up one time. A read error may account for a junction end that differs from germline. The V call is TRBV20-1, the J call TRBJ2-3, with 7 bases aligning to TRBD1. The V gene's germline CDR1 is DFQATT and CDR2 SNEGSKA (reference sequence). This CDR3 region has 11 residues. Here the CDR3 reads CSALGQDEQSF. The CDR3 DNA reads as TGCAGTGCCCTCGGACAGGACGAGCAGTCCTTT.

The rearrangement uses TRBV6-6 and TRBJ2-3, with D perhaps matching TRBD2 (6 bases). The germline gives CDR1 MNHNY, CDR2 SVGAGI (reference sequence). V lost 6 bases and J 4 bases, leaving 17 bases between the germline ends. The CDR3 covers 15 residues. CDR3 nucleotides: TGTGCCAGCAGGTCAAAAGTGCGGGGTTCAGATACGCAGTATTTT. Its protein product is CASRSKVRGSDTQYF.

This clonotype has at least ten counts. The DNA for the CDR3 is TGTGCCAGCAGCTTAGCGAGCGGGAGCGGGGAGACCCAGTACTTC. Protein sequence: CASSLASGSGETQYF. The V gene is TRBV7-9, the J gene TRBJ2-5; 8 positions match TRBD2. Germline CDR1 SEHNR, CDR2 FQNEAQ (reference sequence). The CDR3 loop spans 15 amino acids. J was trimmed by 5 bases and V by 0 bases; bases with no gene match: 5.

About this clonotype itself: A read error is possible here, since a much larger clone lies one base away. The genes are TRBV5-4 and TRBJ2-5; 10 bases are a match to TRBD2. The germline gives CDR1 SGHNT, CDR2 YYREEE (reference sequence). The CDR3 has 17 residues. The V and J ends lost 4 bases and 5 bases, in that order; junction bases with no gene match: 14. The CDR3 DNA reads as TGTGCCAGCAGCCCAGGAGCCCCTAGCGGGGGCGGGGAGACCCAGTACTTC. Its protein product is CASSPGAPSGGGETQYF.

There are a few counts of this clonotype. This chain joins TRBV10-3 and TRBJ1-1; D is possibly TRBD1 (5 bases). The CDR3 runs 15 residues. Germline-derived CDR1 and CDR2 are ENHRY and SYGVKD. The V end lost 0 bases, the J end lost 2 bases, and 10 bases lay between the germline ends. The CDR3 DNA is TGTGCCATCAGTGAGTCGAACGGGGCAAACACTGAAGCTTTCTTT. This translates into CAISESNGANTEAFF.